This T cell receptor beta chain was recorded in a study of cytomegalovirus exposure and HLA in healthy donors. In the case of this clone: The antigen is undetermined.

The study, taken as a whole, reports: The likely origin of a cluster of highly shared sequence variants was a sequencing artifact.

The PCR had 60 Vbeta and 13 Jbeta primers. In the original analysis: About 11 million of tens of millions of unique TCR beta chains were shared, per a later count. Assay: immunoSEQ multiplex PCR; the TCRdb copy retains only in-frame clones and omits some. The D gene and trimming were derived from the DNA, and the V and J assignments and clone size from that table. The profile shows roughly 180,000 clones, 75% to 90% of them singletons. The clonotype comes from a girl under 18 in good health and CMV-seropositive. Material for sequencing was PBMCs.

CDR3 sequence: CASSQGANTGELFF. The DNA for the CDR3 is TGTGCCAGCAGCCAAGGGGCCAACACCGGGGAGCTGTTTTTT. The chain couples TRBV4-2 to TRBJ2-2; D unclear. The CDR3 is made up of 14 amino acids. V lost 1 base to trimming and J lost 2 bases, with 5 bases between them. The germline gives CDR1 LGHNA, CDR2 YNFKEQ.